The rows below give T cell receptor beta chains drawn from one sample of a study of T-cell memory formation after mild COVID-19. A single record per CDR3 protein comes from TCRdb applying MiXCR to the 5' RACE reads. The sample records some 450,000 distinct CDR3 sequences, approximately 20% being singletons. Sequencing input: PBMCs or a T cell subset sorted from them (not recorded which). These receptors were collected from an adult woman who had mild COVID-19 (a few samples of this study predate the infection). Cell type and time point are not known. The CDR3 runs from the conserved cysteine through the conserved F or W. Fields, in order: V gene, D gene, J gene, CDR3 length, clone size, CDR3 protein, CDR3 DNA. The D gene is left open where the match is weak. Size is omitted from some rows. Given values are once, few, many or a class for expanded clones.

TRBV30	TRBD2	TRBJ2-1	15	NA	CAWKSSGLAGNEQFF	TGTGCCTGGAAGAGCTCGGGACTAGCGGGAAACGAGCAGTTCTTC
TRBV13	TRBD1	TRBJ2-1	16	NA	CASSGDRGGIYNEQFF	TGTGCCAGCAGCGGAGACAGGGGGGGAATCTACAATGAGCAGTTCTTC
TRBV5-1	TRBD2	TRBJ2-7	15	NA	CASSSVAGGPYEQYF	TGCGCCAGCAGCTCCGTAGCGGGGGGGCCCTACGAGCAGTACTTC
TRBV3-1	TRBD1	TRBJ1-1	14	NA	CASSHRDRGGEAFF	TGTGCCAGCAGCCACCGGGACAGGGGAGGTGAAGCTTTCTTT
TRBV12-3/TRBV12-4	NA	TRBJ1-1	15	NA	CASSLGRARGAEAFF	TGTGCCAGCAGTTTAGGTAGGGCGAGAGGGGCTGAAGCTTTCTTT
TRBV25-1	TRBD1	TRBJ1-5	16	NA	CASSPQGQGVGQPQHF	TGTGCCAGCAGCCCCCAGGGACAGGGAGTGGGTCAGCCCCAGCATTTT
TRBV12-3/TRBV12-4	TRBD1	TRBJ2-7	15	many	CASSLGTGGGYEQYF	TGTGCCAGCAGTTTAGGGACAGGGGGCGGTTACGAGCAGTACTTC
TRBV6-2/TRBV6-3	NA	TRBJ1-2	13	few	CASSYRSGYGYTF	TGTGCCAGCAGTTACCGGTCTGGATATGGCTACACCTTC
TRBV24-1	NA	TRBJ2-2	14	NA	CATSTGVGTGELFF	TGTGCCACCAGCACCGGGGTAGGCACCGGGGAGCTGTTTTTT
TRBV6-6	NA	TRBJ2-7	11	NA	CASSYSLEQYF	TGTGCCAGCAGTTACTCTCTCGAGCAGTACTTC
TRBV6-1	TRBD1	TRBJ2-5	16	NA	CASSFGIGGLQETQYF	TGTGCCAGCAGTTTCGGGATAGGGGGCCTACAAGAGACCCAGTACTTC
TRBV2	TRBD1	TRBJ1-3	16	NA	CASSEGQGAIGNTIYF	TGTGCCAGCAGTGAGGGGCAGGGGGCGATCGGAAACACCATATATTTT
TRBV4-1	TRBD2	TRBJ2-5	15	NA	CASSQLAGGKETQYF	TGCGCCAGCAGCCAACTAGCGGGGGGTAAAGAGACCCAGTACTTC
TRBV20-1	NA	TRBJ1-1	15	few	CSAPMLGDLNTEAFF	TGCAGTGCTCCGATGCTCGGGGACCTGAACACTGAAGCTTTCTTT
TRBV5-4	TRBD2	TRBJ2-2	18	NA	CASSLAKGLAGVSGELFF	TGTGCCAGCAGCTTGGCCAAGGGACTAGCGGGGGTATCCGGGGAGCTGTTTTTT
TRBV20-1	TRBD1	TRBJ1-1	14	many	CSALTTGTGYRAFF	TGCAGTGCTCTAACAACCGGGACAGGTTACAGAGCTTTCTTT
TRBV20-1	NA	TRBJ1-2	12	NA	CSARHRADGYTF	TGCAGTGCTAGACACAGGGCCGATGGCTACACCTTC
TRBV19	NA	TRBJ1-1	13	few	CASSRAVSTEAFF	TGTGCCAGTAGTAGGGCGGTAAGCACTGAAGCTTTCTTT
TRBV20-1	TRBD1	TRBJ1-5	16	many	CSAVKGQGVRDQPQHF	TGCAGTGCTGTAAAGGGACAGGGAGTTAGGGATCAGCCCCAGCATTTT
TRBV2	NA	TRBJ2-7	11	NA	CASSYWGEQYF	TGTGCCAGCAGTTACTGGGGGGAGCAGTACTTC
TRBV3-1	TRBD2	TRBJ2-2	17	NA	CASSHLAGVSNTGELFF	TGTGCCAGCAGCCATCTAGCGGGGGTGTCGAACACCGGGGAGCTGTTTTTT
TRBV7-9	TRBD2	TRBJ2-7	13	few	CASSLPTSYEQYF	TGTGCCAGCAGCTTACCGACTAGCTATGAGCAGTACTTC
TRBV29-1	TRBD2	TRBJ2-3	13	NA	CSQLAGNTDTQYF	TGCAGCCAACTAGCGGGGAACACAGATACGCAGTATTTT
TRBV20-1	NA	TRBJ1-1	12	few	CSATLQLREAFF	TGCAGTGCGACCCTACAACTCAGGGAGGCTTTCTTT
TRBV30	NA	TRBJ1-1	11	NA	CAWSVDTEAFF	TGTGCCTGGAGTGTGGACACTGAAGCTTTCTTT
TRBV12-3/TRBV12-4	TRBD2	TRBJ2-1	15	few	CASSLDGSGMGEQFF	TGTGCCAGCAGTTTAGATGGTAGCGGGATGGGAGAGCAGTTCTTC
TRBV5-5	TRBD1	TRBJ2-2	16	few	CASSLTGGRNTGELFF	TGTGCCAGCAGCTTAACAGGGGGCCGGAACACCGGGGAGCTGTTTTTT
TRBV12-3/TRBV12-4	NA	TRBJ2-6	12	few	CASSFGGGVLTF	TGTGCCAGCAGTTTTGGGGGTGGCGTCCTGACTTTC
TRBV20-1	NA	TRBJ2-6	17	NA	CSAGRAEAYSGANVLTF	TGCAGTGCCGGGCGGGCGGAGGCCTACTCTGGGGCCAACGTCCTGACTTTC
TRBV15	TRBD1	TRBJ1-1	15	NA	CATSKTGGGSTEAFF	TGTGCCACCAGCAAAACAGGGGGTGGAAGTACTGAAGCTTTCTTT
TRBV7-8	NA	TRBJ2-7	15	NA	CASSFNRDTLYEQYF	TGTGCCAGCAGCTTTAACAGGGACACCCTCTACGAGCAGTACTTC
TRBV12-3/TRBV12-4	TRBD1	TRBJ2-7	14	few	CASSSLDRGYEQYF	TGTGCCAGCAGTTCCCTGGACAGGGGTTACGAGCAGTACTTC
TRBV12-5	NA	TRBJ2-7	14	NA	CAMFSGRELGEQYF	TGTGCTATGTTCAGCGGTCGTGAGTTGGGGGAGCAGTACTTC
TRBV4-1	TRBD1	TRBJ2-7	14	NA	CASSPWTGRDEQYF	TGCGCCAGCAGCCCTTGGACAGGGCGGGACGAGCAGTACTTC
TRBV14	TRBD1	TRBJ1-1	13	NA	CASSQDWTGTAFF	TGTGCCAGCAGCCAAGATTGGACAGGGACGGCTTTCTTT
TRBV5-6	TRBD1	TRBJ2-3	16	NA	CASSYGTGVGPDTQYF	TGTGCCAGCAGCTATGGGACAGGGGTCGGCCCAGATACGCAGTATTTT
TRBV23-1	NA	TRBJ2-1	14	few	CASSHGGAGNEQFF	TGCGCCAGCAGTCACGGCGGGGCTGGGAATGAGCAGTTCTTC
TRBV5-1	NA	TRBJ2-7	13	NA	CASSLDGFYEQYF	TGCGCCAGCAGCTTGGATGGATTCTACGAGCAGTACTTC
TRBV13	NA	TRBJ1-1	15	NA	CASSLQGLMNTEAFF	TGTGCCAGCAGCTTGCAGGGGTTGATGAACACTGAAGCTTTCTTT
TRBV28	TRBD1	TRBJ2-7	14	few	CASTLGQGRYEQYF	TGTGCCAGCACTTTGGGACAGGGACGATACGAGCAGTACTTC
TRBV15	NA	TRBJ1-5	13	few	CATSSGGNQPQHF	TGTGCCACCAGCAGCGGGGGCAATCAGCCCCAGCATTTT
TRBV12-3/TRBV12-4	TRBD1	TRBJ1-6	14	NA	CASSLGTENSPLHF	TGTGCCAGCAGTTTGGGGACAGAGAATTCACCCCTCCACTTT
TRBV5-1	TRBD1	TRBJ1-1	16	NA	CASSLAKTGTNTEALF	TGCGCCAGCAGCTTGGCAAAGACAGGGACGAACACTGAAGCTTTATTT
TRBV7-9	TRBD1	TRBJ2-7	15	NA	CASSLITGGPYEQYF	TGTGCCAGCAGCTTGATAACAGGGGGCCCCTACGAGCAGTACTTC
TRBV5-1	TRBD1	TRBJ2-1	18	NA	CASSSTYQGAGIYNEQFF	TGCGCCAGCAGCTCGACATACCAGGGGGCGGGTATCTACAATGAGCAGTTCTTC
TRBV9	NA	TRBJ2-5	14	NA	CASSVLGGPETQYF	TGTGCCAGCAGCGTCCTCGGGGGCCCGGAGACCCAGTACTTC
TRBV29-1	TRBD2	TRBJ2-1	15	NA	CSVDLLAGGRNEQFF	TGCAGCGTTGACCTACTAGCGGGAGGGCGCAATGAGCAGTTCTTC
TRBV20-1	NA	TRBJ2-5	13	many	CSARPLGLETQYF	TGCAGTGCTAGACCCCTAGGGCTAGAGACCCAGTACTTC
TRBV2	NA	TRBJ1-1	12	NA	CATHTLNTEAFF	TGTGCCACCCATACACTGAACACTGAAGCTTTCTTT